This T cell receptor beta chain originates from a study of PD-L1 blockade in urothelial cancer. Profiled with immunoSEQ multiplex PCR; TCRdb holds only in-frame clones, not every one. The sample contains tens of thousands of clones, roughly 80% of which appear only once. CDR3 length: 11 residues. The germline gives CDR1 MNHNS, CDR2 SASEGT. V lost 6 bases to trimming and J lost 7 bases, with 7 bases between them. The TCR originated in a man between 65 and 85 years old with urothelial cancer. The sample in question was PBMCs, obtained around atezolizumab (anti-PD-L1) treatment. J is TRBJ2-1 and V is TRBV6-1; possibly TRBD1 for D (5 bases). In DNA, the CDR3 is TGTGCCAGCAGGACAGCGAATGAGCAGTTCTTC. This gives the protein CASRTANEQFF.